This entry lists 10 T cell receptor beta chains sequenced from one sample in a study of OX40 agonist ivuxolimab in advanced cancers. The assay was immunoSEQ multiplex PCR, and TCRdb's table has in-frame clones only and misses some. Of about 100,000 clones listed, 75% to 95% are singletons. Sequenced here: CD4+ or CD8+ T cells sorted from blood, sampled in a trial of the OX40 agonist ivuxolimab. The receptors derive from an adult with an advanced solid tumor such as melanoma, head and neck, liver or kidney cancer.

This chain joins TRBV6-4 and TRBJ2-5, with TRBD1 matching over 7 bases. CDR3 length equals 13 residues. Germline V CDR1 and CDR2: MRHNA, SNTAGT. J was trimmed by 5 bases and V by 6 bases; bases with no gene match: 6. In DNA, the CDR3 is TGTGCCAGCAGCAGACAGGGCGGTGAGACCCAGTACTTC. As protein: CASSRQGGETQYF.

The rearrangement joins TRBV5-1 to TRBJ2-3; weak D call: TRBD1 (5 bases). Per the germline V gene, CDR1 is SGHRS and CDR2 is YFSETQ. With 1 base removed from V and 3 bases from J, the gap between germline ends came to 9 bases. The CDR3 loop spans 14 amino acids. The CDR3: CASSLQGRTDTQYF. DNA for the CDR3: TGCGCCAGCAGCTTGCAGGGCAGGACAGATACGCAGTATTTT. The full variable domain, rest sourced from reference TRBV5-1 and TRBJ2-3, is KAGVTQTPRYLIKTRGQQVTLSCSPISGHRSVSWYQQTPGQGLQFLFEYFSETQRNKGNFPGRFSGRQFSNSRSEMNVSTLELGDSALYLCASSLQGRTDTQYFGPGTRLTVL.

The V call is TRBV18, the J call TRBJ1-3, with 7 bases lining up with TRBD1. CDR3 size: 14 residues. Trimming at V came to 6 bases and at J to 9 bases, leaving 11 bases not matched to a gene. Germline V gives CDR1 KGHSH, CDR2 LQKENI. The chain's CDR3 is CASSRQTGESTIYF. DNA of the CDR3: TGTGCCAGCTCCCGACAAACAGGGGAATCCACCATATATTTT.

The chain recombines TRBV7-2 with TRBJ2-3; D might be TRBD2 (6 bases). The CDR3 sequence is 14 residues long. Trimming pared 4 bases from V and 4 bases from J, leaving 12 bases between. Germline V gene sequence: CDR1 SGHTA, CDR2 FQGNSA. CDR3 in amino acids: CASSSGTGADTQYF. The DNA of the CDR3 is TGTGCCAGCAGCTCCGGGACTGGCGCAGATACGCAGTATTTT.

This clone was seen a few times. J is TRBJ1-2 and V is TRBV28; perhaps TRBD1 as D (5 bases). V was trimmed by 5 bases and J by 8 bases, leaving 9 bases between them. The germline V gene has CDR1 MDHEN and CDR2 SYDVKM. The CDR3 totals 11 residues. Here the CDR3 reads CASSRTRGYTF. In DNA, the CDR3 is TGTGCCAGCAGTAGGACAAGAGGCTACACCTTC.

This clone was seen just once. The CDR3 loop reads CASSLHGQGREAFF. The CDR3 DNA reads as TGTGCCAGCAGTCTCCACGGACAGGGAAGGGAAGCTTTCTTT. The chain has TRBV28 and TRBJ1-1; 8 bases are shared with TRBD1. CDR3 length: 14 amino acids. With V trimmed by 5 bases and J by 8 bases, 10 bases remained unmatched. Germline CDR1 reads MDHEN; CDR2 reads SYDVKM.

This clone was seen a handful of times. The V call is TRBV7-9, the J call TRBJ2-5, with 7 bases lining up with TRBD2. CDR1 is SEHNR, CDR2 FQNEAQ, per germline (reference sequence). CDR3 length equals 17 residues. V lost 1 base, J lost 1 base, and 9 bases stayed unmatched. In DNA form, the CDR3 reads TGTGCCAGCAGCTTAGAGGGGTGGCGGGGGACCCAAGAGACCCAGTACTTC. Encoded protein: CASSLEGWRGTQETQYF. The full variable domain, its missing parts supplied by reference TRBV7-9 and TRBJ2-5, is DTGVSQNPRHKITKRGQNVTFRCDPISEHNRLYWYRQTLGQGPEFLTYFQNEAQLEKSRLLSDRFSAERPKGSFSTLEIQRTEQGDSAMYLCASSLEGWRGTQETQYFGPGTRLLVL.

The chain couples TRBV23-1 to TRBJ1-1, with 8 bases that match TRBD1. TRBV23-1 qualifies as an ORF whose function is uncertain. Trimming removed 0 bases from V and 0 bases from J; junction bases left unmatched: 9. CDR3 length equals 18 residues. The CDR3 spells CASSQSGRGRVMNTEAFF. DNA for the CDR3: TGCGCCAGCAGTCAATCAGGCAGGGGGCGAGTCATGAACACTGAAGCTTTCTTT.

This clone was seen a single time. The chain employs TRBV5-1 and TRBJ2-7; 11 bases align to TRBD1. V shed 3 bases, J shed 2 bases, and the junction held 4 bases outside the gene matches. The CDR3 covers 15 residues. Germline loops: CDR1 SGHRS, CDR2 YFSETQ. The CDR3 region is CASSWGQGGTYEQYF. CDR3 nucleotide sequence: TGCGCCAGCAGCTGGGGACAGGGGGGGACCTACGAGCAGTACTTC.

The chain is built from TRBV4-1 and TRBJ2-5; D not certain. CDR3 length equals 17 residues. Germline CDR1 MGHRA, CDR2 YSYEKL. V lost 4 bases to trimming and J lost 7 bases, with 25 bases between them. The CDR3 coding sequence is TGCGCCAGCAGCCGGACCTCCCCCGGGTCGCAGATGGGGACCCAGTACTTC. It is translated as CASSRTSPGSQMGTQYF.